This T cell receptor (beta chain) emerged from a study (dated by TCRdb to about 2016). Library preparation used RT-PCR. The run used an Illumina MiSeq. Starting from the raw public reads, TCRdb applied fastp trimming at Q25, assembled clones with MiXCR and retained in-frame beta chains. Entries are consolidated by CDR3 protein sequence, retaining the most common genes and DNA. This sample is represented by more than 550,000 distinct CDR3 sequences; 13% to 15% of them were singletons. Jointly, the top ten make up 3% to 4.5% of the sample. About this clonotype: There is no known antigen for this receptor. No base-level quality is on record; no much larger clone is a single base apart.

From a lookup of the germline V gene, CDR1 and CDR2 are ENHRY and SYGVKD. Unmatched junction bases come to 0, with V trimmed by 6 bases and J by 6 bases. There are 13 amino acids in the CDR3, from cysteine to phenylalanine inclusive. Only the CDR3 part of the read is kept: 39 bases, read in frame from the first base. The chain is assembled from TRBV10-3 and TRBJ1-5; TRBD1 fits 12 bases in the junction. The receptor was isolated from a female donor in good health, serving as a healthy control. The sequenced material came from memory CD4+ T cells from blood. The CDR3 region: CAIRGQGAQPQHF. The nucleotide sequence reads as follows: TGTGCCATCAGGGGACAGGGGGCTCAGCCCCAGCATTTT.